The following is a TCR beta chain sequence with its context. A J-beta primer mix and a sample-barcoded 5' primer were used in a second PCR of roughly 7 to 12 cycles. Using its own MiXCR run on the 5' RACE reads, TCRdb lists one record per CDR3 protein. The table records more than 900,000 distinct CDR3 sequences, 25% to 35% of them present only once. Between the trimmed V and J ends, which lost 2 bases and 5 bases, there was a span of 18 bases. From germline, CDR1 is SGHTA and CDR2 FQGNSA. The CDR3 sequence is 16 residues long. This entry comes from a study of blood T cells in healthy people across ages. The same sample was also used in a study of T cells of mothers and their children.

Material for sequencing was blood. This receptor was identified in a woman aged 40-49 years in good health. J is TRBJ1-2 and V is TRBV7-2; no firm D call. CDR3 nucleotide sequence: TGTGCCAGCAGCTTATCGATTCGGGCCCAAGAGTATGGCTACACCTTC. Protein product: CASSLSIRAQEYGYTF.